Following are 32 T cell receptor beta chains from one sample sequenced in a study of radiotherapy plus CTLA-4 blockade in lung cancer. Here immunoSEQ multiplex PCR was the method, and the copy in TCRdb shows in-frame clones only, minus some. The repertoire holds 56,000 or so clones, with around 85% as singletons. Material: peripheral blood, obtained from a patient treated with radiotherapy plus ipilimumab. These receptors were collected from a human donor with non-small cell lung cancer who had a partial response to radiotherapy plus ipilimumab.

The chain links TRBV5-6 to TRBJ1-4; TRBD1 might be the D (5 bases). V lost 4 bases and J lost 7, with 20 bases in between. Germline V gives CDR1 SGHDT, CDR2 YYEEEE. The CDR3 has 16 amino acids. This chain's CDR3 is CASSGVGGTQGEKLFF. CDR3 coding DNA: TGTGCCAGCAGCGGCGTGGGAGGAACCCAGGGTGAAAAACTGTTTTTT.

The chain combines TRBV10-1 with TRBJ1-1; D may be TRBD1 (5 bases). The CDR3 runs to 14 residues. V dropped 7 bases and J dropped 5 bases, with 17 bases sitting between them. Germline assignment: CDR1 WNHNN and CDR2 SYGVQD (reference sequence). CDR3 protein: CASIGRVGKTEAFF. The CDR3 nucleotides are TGCGCCAGCATCGGCAGGGTTGGGAAGACTGAAGCTTTCTTT.

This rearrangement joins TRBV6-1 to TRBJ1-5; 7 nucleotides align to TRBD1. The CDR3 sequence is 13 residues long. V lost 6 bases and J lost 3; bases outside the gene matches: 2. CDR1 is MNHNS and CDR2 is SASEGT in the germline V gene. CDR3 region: CASSGTVNQPQHF. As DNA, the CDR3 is TGTGCCAGCAGCGGGACAGTCAATCAGCCCCAGCATTTT.

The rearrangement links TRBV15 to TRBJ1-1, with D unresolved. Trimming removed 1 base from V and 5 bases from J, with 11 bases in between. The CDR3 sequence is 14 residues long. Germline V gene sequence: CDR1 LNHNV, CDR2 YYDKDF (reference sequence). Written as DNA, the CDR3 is TGTGCCACCAGCAGAGGGGAGGCGCGGACTGAAGCTTTCTTT. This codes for CATSRGEARTEAFF.

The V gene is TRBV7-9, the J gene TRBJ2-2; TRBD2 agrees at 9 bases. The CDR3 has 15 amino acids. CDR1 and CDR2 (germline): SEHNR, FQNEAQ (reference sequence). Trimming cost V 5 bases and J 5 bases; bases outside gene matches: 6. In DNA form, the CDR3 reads TGTGCCAGCAGCCCCGGCCTAGCGGGGACCGGGGAGCTGTTTTTT. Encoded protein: CASSPGLAGTGELFF.

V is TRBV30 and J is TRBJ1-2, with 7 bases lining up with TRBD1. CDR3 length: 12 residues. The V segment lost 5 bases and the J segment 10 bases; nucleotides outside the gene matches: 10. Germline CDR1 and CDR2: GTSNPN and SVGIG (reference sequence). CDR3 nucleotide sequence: TGTGCCTGGGGATCCCGGGACAGCTACTACACCTTC. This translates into CAWGSRDSYYTF.

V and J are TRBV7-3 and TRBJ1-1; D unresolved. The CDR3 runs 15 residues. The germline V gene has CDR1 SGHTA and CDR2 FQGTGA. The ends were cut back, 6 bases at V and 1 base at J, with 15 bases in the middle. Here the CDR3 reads CASRLERLPNTEAFF. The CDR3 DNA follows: TGTGCCAGCAGGCTCGAAAGACTGCCGAACACTGAAGCTTTCTTT.

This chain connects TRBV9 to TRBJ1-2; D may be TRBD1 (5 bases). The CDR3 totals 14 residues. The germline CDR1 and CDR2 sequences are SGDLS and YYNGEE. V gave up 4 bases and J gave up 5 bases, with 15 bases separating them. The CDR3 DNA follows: TGTGCCAGCAGCTCACGACAGACGCGGTATGGCTACACCTTC. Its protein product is CASSSRQTRYGYTF.

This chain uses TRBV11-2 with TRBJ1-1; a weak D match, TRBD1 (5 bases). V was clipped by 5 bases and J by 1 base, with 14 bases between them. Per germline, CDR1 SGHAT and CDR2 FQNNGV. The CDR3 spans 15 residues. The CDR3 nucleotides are TGTGCCAGCAGCCAGACGCCCCAGGGGAACACTGAAGCTTTCTTT. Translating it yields CASSQTPQGNTEAFF. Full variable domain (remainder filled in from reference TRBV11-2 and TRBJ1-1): EAGVAQSPRYKIIEKRQSVAFWCNPISGHATLYWYQQILGQGPKLLIQFQNNGVVDDSQLPKDRFSAERLKGVDSTLKIQPAKLEDSAVYLCASSQTPQGNTEAFFGQGTRLTVV.

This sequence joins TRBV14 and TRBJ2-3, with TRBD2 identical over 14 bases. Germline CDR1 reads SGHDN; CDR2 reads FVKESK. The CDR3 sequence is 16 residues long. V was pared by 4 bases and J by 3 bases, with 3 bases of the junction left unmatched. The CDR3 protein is CASSRRLAGGTDTQYF. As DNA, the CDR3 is TGTGCCAGCAGCCGCCGACTAGCGGGGGGGACAGATACGCAGTATTTT.

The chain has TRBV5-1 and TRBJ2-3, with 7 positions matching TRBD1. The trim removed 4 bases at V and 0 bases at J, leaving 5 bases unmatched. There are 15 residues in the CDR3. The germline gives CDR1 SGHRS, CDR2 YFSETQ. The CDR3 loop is CASSPGTASTDTQYF. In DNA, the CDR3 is TGCGCCAGCAGCCCCGGGACAGCTAGCACAGATACGCAGTATTTT.

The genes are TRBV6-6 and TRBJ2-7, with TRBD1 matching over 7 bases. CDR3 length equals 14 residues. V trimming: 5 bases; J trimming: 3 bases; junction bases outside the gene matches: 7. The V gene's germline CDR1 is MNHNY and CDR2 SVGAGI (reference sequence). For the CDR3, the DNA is TGTGCCAGCAGTCCGACAGGGAAGGGCTACGAGCAGTACTTC. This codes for CASSPTGKGYEQYF.

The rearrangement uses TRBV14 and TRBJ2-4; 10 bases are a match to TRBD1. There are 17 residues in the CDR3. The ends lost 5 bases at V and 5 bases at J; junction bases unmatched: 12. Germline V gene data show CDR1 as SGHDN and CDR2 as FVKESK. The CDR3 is CASSLGQGSFAENIQYF. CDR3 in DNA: TGTGCCAGCAGCTTGGGACAGGGGAGTTTTGCGGAAAACATTCAGTACTTC.

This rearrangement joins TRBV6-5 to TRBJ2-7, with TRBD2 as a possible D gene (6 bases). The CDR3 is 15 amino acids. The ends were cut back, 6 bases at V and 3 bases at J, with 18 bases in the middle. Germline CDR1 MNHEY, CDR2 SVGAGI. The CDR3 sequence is CASSLQQDGGYEQYF. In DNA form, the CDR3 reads TGTGCCAGCAGCTTACAGCAGGACGGGGGCTACGAGCAGTACTTC.

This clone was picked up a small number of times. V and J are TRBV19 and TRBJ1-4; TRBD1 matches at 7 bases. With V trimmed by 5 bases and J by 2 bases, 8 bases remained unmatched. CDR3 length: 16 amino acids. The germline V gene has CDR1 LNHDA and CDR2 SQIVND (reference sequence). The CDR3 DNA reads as TGTGCCAGTAGTGTACCAGGGGGGACGACTAATGAAAAACTGTTTTTT. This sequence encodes CASSVPGGTTNEKLFF. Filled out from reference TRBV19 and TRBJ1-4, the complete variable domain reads DGGITQSPKYLFRKEGQNVTLSCEQNLNHDAMYWYRQDPGQGLRLIYYSQIVNDFQKGDIAEGYSVSREKKESFPLTVTSAQKNPTAFYLCASSVPGGTTNEKLFFGSGTQLSVL.

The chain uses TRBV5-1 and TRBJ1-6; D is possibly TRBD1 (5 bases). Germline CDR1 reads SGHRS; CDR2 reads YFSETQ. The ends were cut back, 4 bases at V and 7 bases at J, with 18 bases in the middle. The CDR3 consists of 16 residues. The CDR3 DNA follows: TGCGCCAGCAGCCCTTCGACCGGGGGTAGGAATTCACCCCTCCACTTT. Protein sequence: CASSPSTGGRNSPLHF.

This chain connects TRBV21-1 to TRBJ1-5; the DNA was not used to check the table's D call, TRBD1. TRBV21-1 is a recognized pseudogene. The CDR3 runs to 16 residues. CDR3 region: CASSTTDRGSNQPQHF. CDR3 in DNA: TGTGCCAGCAGCACAACCGACAGGGGGAGCAATCAGCCCCAGCATTTT.

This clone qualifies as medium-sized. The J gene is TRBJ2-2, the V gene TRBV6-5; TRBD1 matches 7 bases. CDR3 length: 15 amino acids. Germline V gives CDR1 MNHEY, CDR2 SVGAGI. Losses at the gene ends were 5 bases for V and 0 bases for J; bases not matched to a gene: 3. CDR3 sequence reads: CASSTGTANTGELFF. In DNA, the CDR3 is TGTGCCAGCAGTACCGGGACAGCGAACACCGGGGAGCTGTTTTTT.

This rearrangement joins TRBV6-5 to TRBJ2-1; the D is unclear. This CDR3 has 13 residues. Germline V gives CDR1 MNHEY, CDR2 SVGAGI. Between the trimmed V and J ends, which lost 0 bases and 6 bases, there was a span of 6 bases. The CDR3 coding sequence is TGTGCCAGCAGTTACTCGAACAGCAATGAGCAGTTCTTC. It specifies CASSYSNSNEQFF.

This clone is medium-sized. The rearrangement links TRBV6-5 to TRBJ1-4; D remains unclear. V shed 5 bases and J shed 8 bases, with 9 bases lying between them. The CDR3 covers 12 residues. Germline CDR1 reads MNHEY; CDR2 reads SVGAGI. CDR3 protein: CASSATGEKLFF. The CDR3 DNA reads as TGTGCCAGCAGTGCCACCGGGGAAAAACTGTTTTTT.

The CDR3 loop reads CATLNRGFSYEQYF. For the CDR3, the DNA is TGTGCCACCTTAAACAGGGGGTTCTCCTACGAGCAGTACTTC. The rearrangement links TRBV28 to TRBJ2-7; 8 positions agree with TRBD1. The V gene end was trimmed by 10 bases and the J gene end by 0 bases; junction bases not matched to a gene: 8. This CDR3 has 14 residues. Looked up from germline, CDR1 is MDHEN and CDR2 is SYDVKM.

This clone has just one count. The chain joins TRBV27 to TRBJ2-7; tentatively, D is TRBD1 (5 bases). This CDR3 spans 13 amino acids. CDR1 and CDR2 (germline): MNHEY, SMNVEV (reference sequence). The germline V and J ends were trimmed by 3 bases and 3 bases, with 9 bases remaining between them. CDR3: CASSFAGFYEQYF. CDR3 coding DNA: TGTGCCAGCAGTTTCGCAGGGTTCTACGAGCAGTACTTC.

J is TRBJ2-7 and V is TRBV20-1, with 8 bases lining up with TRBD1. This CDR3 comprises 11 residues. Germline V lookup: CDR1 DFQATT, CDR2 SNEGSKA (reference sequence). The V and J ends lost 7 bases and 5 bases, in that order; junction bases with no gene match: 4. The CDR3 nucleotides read TGCAGTGGTGGACAGGGCCACGAGCAGTACTTC. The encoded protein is CSGGQGHEQYF.

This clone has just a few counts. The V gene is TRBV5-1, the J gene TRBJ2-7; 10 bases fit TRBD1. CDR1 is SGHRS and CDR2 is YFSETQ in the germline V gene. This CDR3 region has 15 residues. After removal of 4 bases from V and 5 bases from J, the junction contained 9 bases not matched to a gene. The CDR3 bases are TGCGCCAGCAGCAAGGGGGGGACAGGGGATAACGAGCAGTACTTC. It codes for CASSKGGTGDNEQYF.

CDR3 sequence: CASDRGYNEQFF. DNA for the CDR3: TGTGCCAGTGATCGAGGGTACAATGAGCAGTTCTTC. The rearrangement uses TRBV19 and TRBJ2-1, with D possibly being TRBD2 (5 bases). The CDR3 consists of 12 residues. V was clipped by 8 bases and J by 4 bases, with 9 bases between them. Germline V gene data show CDR1 as LNHDA and CDR2 as SQIVND (reference sequence).

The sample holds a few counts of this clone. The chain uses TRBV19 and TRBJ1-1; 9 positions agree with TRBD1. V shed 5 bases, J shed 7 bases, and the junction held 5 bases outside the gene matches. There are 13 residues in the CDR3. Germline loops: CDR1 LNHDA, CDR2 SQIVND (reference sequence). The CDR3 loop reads CASSVGTGFEAFF. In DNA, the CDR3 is TGTGCCAGTAGTGTCGGGACAGGGTTTGAAGCTTTCTTT.

CDR3 in amino acids: CASHSGGAITEAFF. CDR3 DNA sequence: TGCGCCAGCCACTCTGGGGGGGCGATCACTGAAGCTTTCTTT. The chain employs TRBV5-1 and TRBJ1-1, with D maybe TRBD1 (6 bases). Trimming pared 7 bases from V and 4 bases from J, leaving 17 bases between. The CDR3 is 14 amino acids. Germline values: CDR1 SGHRS, CDR2 YFSETQ. The full variable domain, rest sourced from reference TRBV5-1 and TRBJ1-1, is KAGVTQTPRYLIKTRGQQVTLSCSPISGHRSVSWYQQTPGQGLQFLFEYFSETQRNKGNFPGRFSGRQFSNSRSEMNVSTLELGDSALYLCASHSGGAITEAFFGQGTRLTVV.

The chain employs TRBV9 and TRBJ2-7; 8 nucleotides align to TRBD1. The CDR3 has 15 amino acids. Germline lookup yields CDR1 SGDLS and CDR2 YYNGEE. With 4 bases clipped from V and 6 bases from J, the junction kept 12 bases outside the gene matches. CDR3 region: CASSRRTGIKGEQYF. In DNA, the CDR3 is TGTGCCAGCAGCAGGAGGACAGGGATAAAAGGCGAGCAGTACTTC. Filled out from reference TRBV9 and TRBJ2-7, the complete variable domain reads DSGVTQTPKHLITATGQRVTLRCSPRSGDLSVYWYQQSLDQGLQFLIQYYNGEERAKGNILERFSAQQFPDLHSELNLSSLELGDSALYFCASSRRTGIKGEQYFGPGTRLTVT.

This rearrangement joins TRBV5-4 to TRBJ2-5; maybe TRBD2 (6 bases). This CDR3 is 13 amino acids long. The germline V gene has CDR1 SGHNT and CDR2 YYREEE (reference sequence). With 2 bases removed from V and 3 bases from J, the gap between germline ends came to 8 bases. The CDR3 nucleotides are TGTGCCAGCAGCTTCGGCGGGGAAGAGACCCAGTACTTC. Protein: CASSFGGEETQYF. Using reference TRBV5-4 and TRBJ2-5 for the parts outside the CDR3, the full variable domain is ETGVTQSPTHLIKTRGQQVTLRCSSQSGHNTVSWYQQALGQGPQFIFQYYREEENGRGNFPPRFSGLQFPNYSSELNVNALELDDSALYLCASSFGGEETQYFGPGTRLLVL.

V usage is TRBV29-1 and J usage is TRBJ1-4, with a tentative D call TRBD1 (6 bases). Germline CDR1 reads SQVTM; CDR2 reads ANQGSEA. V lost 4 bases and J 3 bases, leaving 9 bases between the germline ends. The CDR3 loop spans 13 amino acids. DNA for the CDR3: TGCAGCGTTGGCAGGGGATCTAATGAAAAACTGTTTTTT. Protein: CSVGRGSNEKLFF.

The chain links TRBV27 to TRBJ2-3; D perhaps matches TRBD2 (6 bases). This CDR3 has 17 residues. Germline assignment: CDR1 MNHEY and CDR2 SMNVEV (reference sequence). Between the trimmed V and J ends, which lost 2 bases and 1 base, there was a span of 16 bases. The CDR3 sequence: CASSLPSLPGGTDTQYF. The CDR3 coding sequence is TGTGCCAGCAGTTTACCTAGCCTCCCGGGGGGCACAGATACGCAGTATTTT.

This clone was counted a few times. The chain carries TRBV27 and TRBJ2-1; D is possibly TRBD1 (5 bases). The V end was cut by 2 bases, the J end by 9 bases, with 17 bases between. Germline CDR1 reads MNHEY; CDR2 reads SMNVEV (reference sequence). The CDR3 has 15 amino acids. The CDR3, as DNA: TGTGCCAGCAGTTTAGGACCAGGGCTCAAACTTGAGCAGTTCTTC. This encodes CASSLGPGLKLEQFF.